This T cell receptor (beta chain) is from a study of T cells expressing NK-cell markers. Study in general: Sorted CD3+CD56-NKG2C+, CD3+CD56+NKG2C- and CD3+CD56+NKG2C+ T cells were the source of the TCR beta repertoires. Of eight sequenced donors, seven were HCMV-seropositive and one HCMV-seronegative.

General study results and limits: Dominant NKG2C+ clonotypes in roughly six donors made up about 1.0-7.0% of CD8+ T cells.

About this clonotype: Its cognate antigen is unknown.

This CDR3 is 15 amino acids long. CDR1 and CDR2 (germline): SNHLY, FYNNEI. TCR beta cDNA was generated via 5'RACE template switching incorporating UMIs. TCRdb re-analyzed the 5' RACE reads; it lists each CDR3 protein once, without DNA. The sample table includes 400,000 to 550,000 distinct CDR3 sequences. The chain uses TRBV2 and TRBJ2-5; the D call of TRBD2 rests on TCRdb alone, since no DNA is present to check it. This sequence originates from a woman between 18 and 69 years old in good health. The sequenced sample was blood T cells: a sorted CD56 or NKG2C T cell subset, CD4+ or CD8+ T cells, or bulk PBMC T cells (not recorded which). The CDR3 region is CASVLAGDLGETQYF.